This T cell receptor (beta chain) originates from a study of blood T cell repertoires in COVID-19. This clone was detected a few times. Cohorts were assigned according to the clinical history that participants reported. TCRdb keeps only in-frame clones here, not all; method: immunoSEQ multiplex PCR. Of 150,000 to 250,000 clones in the sample, 82% were seen once. Specimen: PBMCs or T cells enriched from blood (not recorded which). The origin of this receptor is a man aged 35-49 years who had recovered from COVID-19.

DNA for the CDR3: TGTGCCAGCAGCTTATACTCCACAGATACGCAGTATTTT. This gives the protein CASSLYSTDTQYF. This chain uses TRBV11-2 with TRBJ2-3, with D hard to call. The CDR3 has 13 amino acids. Trimming removed 2 bases at V and 2 bases at J, with 5 bases between. The V gene's germline CDR1 is SGHAT and CDR2 FQNNGV.